This is a list of T cell receptor beta chains from one sample in a study of memory CD4+ T cells and cytomegalovirus serostatus. TCRdb's copy holds only in-frame clones and misses some; the assay was immunoSEQ multiplex PCR. There are 25,000 to 40,000 clones in the sample; around 74% occur only once, and 0.63% lies in the top ten. The sequenced material came from memory CD4+ T cells from blood. The receptors were sampled from an adult in good health and CMV-seronegative. Some clones in this sample may be carry-over from other donors' samples. CDR3s include the opening cysteine and the closing phenylalanine or tryptophan. Fields, in order: J gene, V gene, D gene, CDR3 protein. The D gene is left open where the match is weak.

J: TRBJ2-4
V: TRBV12-2
D: NA
CDR3: CASRLRGRGGFINIQYF

J: TRBJ1-5
V: TRBV30
D: NA
CDR3: CAWSVRQQPQHF

J: TRBJ2-2
V: TRBV4-3
D: NA
CDR3: CASSQQGTGELFF

J: TRBJ2-4
V: TRBV7-6
D: NA
CDR3: CASSLGGYDIQYF

J: TRBJ1-1
V: TRBV30
D: TRBD1
CDR3: CAWSGDRKDVTEAFF

J: TRBJ1-2
V: TRBV9
D: TRBD1
CDR3: CASSVVGTGDGYTF

J: TRBJ2-2
V: TRBV10-3
D: NA
CDR3: CAIRKGAGELFF

J: TRBJ1-2
V: TRBV23-1
D: NA
CDR3: CASSPFTKAGYTF

J: TRBJ1-1
V: TRBV5-1
D: TRBD1
CDR3: CASSLAQGALRDTEAFF

J: TRBJ2-7
V: TRBV6-4
D: NA
CDR3: CASSYSVVEQYF

J: TRBJ2-4
V: TRBV4-3
D: NA
CDR3: CASSQDSPTGTKNIQYF

J: TRBJ2-3
V: TRBV5-1
D: NA
CDR3: CASSLQGGVSTDTQYF

J: TRBJ2-7
V: TRBV21-1
D: NA
CDR3: CASSKPASSYEQYF

J: TRBJ2-3
V: TRBV28
D: TRBD1
CDR3: CASETTGMTQYF

J: TRBJ1-5
V: TRBV28
D: NA
CDR3: CASSLSRGTFSNQPQHF

J: TRBJ1-1
V: TRBV15
D: NA
CDR3: CATSAIDRNTEAFF

J: TRBJ2-3
V: TRBV4-1
D: NA
CDR3: CASSPGTDTQYF

J: TRBJ2-3
V: TRBV7-2
D: NA
CDR3: CASSLDSDTQYF

J: TRBJ1-2
V: TRBV18
D: NA
CDR3: CASSTDTNYGYTF

J: TRBJ1-1
V: TRBV6-6
D: NA
CDR3: CASIGPGVPPAEAFF

J: TRBJ2-7
V: TRBV6-5
D: TRBD1
CDR3: CASSYSGTGGSHEQYF

J: TRBJ2-1
V: TRBV29-1
D: TRBD1
CDR3: CSVQGTGATSSYNEQFF

J: TRBJ2-3
V: TRBV7-9
D: NA
CDR3: CASSQGGRFTDTQYF

J: TRBJ2-7
V: TRBV11-3
D: TRBD1
CDR3: CASSPPGQGREQYF

J: TRBJ2-5
V: TRBV28
D: TRBD1
CDR3: CASSLGQGIQETQYF

J: TRBJ1-2
V: TRBV2
D: NA
CDR3: CASSERRGSYGYTF

J: TRBJ2-2
V: TRBV11-2
D: NA
CDR3: CASSSVTSGGSGELFF

J: TRBJ2-3
V: TRBV6-1
D: TRBD1
CDR3: CASSTGQISTDTQYF

J: TRBJ1-4
V: TRBV5-1
D: NA
CDR3: CASSLEGGTEKLFF

J: TRBJ1-5
V: TRBV29-1
D: NA
CDR3: CSAGEPNQPQHF

J: TRBJ2-7
V: TRBV5-1
D: NA
CDR3: CASSLVGMDGDEQYF

J: TRBJ1-2
V: TRBV27
D: TRBD1
CDR3: CASSLRQGDGYTF

J: TRBJ1-5
V: TRBV27
D: NA
CDR3: CASSATGFVQPQHF

J: TRBJ2-5
V: TRBV11-1
D: NA
CDR3: CASSLAGVKETQYF

J: TRBJ2-7
V: TRBV14
D: NA
CDR3: CASSQAMQAGVYEQYF

J: TRBJ1-6
V: TRBV19
D: TRBD1
CDR3: CASRETGKSPLHF

J: TRBJ1-6
V: TRBV18
D: NA
CDR3: CASSPVGNQTPLHF

J: TRBJ2-7
V: TRBV28
D: NA
CDR3: CASSIGTWPKQYF

J: TRBJ2-7
V: TRBV2
D: TRBD2
CDR3: CASGAGTGGNEQYF

J: TRBJ1-1
V: TRBV5-5
D: NA
CDR3: CASSLEGHLNTEAFF

J: TRBJ2-3
V: TRBV6-6
D: NA
CDR3: CASLRQGHNTDTQYF

J: TRBJ2-2
V: TRBV7-2
D: NA
CDR3: CASSLAGAITGELFF

J: TRBJ1-6
V: TRBV6-1
D: TRBD1
CDR3: CASTDRIYNSPLHF

J: TRBJ1-2
V: TRBV6-4
D: NA
CDR3: CASSPFGGQPMAGYTF

J: TRBJ2-1
V: TRBV11-2
D: TRBD2
CDR3: CASSSERLAGRGEQFF

J: TRBJ1-3
V: TRBV7-2
D: NA
CDR3: CASSHRGLWGSSGNTIYF

J: TRBJ2-2
V: TRBV2
D: TRBD2
CDR3: CASSERGVITGELFF

J: TRBJ2-1
V: TRBV19
D: NA
CDR3: CASKRTGSTYNEQFF

J: TRBJ1-5
V: TRBV6-5
D: NA
CDR3: CASSYSWRYSNQPQHF

J: TRBJ2-7
V: TRBV28
D: TRBD1
CDR3: CASSSPGTGSYEQYF

J: TRBJ1-2
V: TRBV6-1
D: NA
CDR3: CASSLYSRDFYGYTF

J: TRBJ1-2
V: TRBV5-5
D: TRBD1
CDR3: CASSLVSGQGASYGYTF